This T cell receptor (beta chain) comes out of a study of shared clonotypes between healthy human individuals. J was trimmed by 2 bases and V by 4 bases; bases with no gene match: 13. CDR3 length equals 18 residues. Looked up from germline, CDR1 is SGHDT and CDR2 is YYEEEE. Only CD45RO-negative cells positively selected for CCR7 counted as naive CD8 cells, so terminally differentiated effector memory CD45RA+ cells were excluded. Libraries were prepared by immunoSEQ multiplex PCR; TCRdb keeps only in-frame clonotypes and omits some of them. The sample lists about 2 million clones; roughly 94% were seen once.

What was sequenced was naive CD8+ T cells sorted from blood. The receptor comes from a young man in good health. The chain recombines TRBV5-6 with TRBJ2-5; 11 bases are shared with TRBD1. The CDR3 spells CASSPGRGQGVNQETQYF. The CDR3 DNA reads as TGTGCCAGCAGCCCTGGTCGGGGACAGGGGGTAAATCAAGAGACCCAGTACTTC.